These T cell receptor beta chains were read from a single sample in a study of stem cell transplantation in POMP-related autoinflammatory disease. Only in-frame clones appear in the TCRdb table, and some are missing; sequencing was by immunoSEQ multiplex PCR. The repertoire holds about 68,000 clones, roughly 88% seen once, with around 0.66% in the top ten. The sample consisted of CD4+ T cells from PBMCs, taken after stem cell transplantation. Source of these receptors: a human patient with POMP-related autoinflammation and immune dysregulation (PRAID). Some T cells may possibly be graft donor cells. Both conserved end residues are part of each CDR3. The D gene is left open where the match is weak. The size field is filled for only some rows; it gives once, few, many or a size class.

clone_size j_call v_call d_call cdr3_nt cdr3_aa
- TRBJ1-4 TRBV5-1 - TGCGCCAGCAGCTTGGGGACCGGGGAAAAACTGTTTTTT CASSLGTGEKLFF
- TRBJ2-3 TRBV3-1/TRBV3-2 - TGTGCCAGCAGCCAAAGGAGGGGCCCAGATACGCAGTATTTT CASSQRRGPDTQYF
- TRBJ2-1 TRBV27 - TGTGCCAGCAGTTTGGCCTGGGGGTACAATGAGCAGTTCTTC CASSLAWGYNEQFF
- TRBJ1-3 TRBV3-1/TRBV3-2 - TGTGCCAGCAGCCCCCGATGGGCTAGCTCTGGAAACACCATATATTTT CASSPRWASSGNTIYF
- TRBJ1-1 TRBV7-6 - TGTGCCAGCAGCTTAGAGGTGGGGAACACTGAAGCTTTCTTT CASSLEVGNTEAFF
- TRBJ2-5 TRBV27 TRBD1 TGTGCCAGCAGTTCCACCTCCGGGACAGGGGTCGTGAAGACCCAGTACTTC CASSSTSGTGVVKTQYF
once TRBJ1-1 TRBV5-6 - TGTGCCAGCAGCTTATTTTCGTCGTTAACTGAAGCTTTCTTT CASSLFSSLTEAFF
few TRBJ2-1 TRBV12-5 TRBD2 TGTGCTAGTGGCGCGGGGGACTCTCGGAAGGAGCAGTTCTTC CASGAGDSRKEQFF
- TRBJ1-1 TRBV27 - TGTGCCAGCAGTTTCATCCAGGGGACTGAAGCTTTCTTT CASSFIQGTEAFF
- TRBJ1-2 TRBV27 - TGTGCCAGCAGCCGCGGGGCGGGGTCGCGCTACACCTTC CASSRGAGSRYTF
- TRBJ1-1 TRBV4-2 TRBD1 TGTGCCAGCAGCCAGGACAGGGCCGCGAACACTGAAGCTTTCTTT CASSQDRAANTEAFF
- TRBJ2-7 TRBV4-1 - TGCGCCAGCAGCCAGGGACTCCTATACGAGCAGTACTTC CASSQGLLYEQYF
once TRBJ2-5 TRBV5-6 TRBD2 TGTGCCAGCAGCTTGTTAGCGGGGGGGCAAGAGACCCAGTACTTC CASSLLAGGQETQYF
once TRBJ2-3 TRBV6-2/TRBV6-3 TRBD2 TGTGCCAGCAGCTCGAGAACTAGCGGGGGCACAGATACGCAGTATTTT CASSSRTSGGTDTQYF
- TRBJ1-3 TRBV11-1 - TGTGCCAGCAGCTACGGCTCCTCTGGAAACACCATATATTTT CASSYGSSGNTIYF
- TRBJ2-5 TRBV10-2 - TGCGCCAGCAGTGAGTCTAGCGGTCAAGAGACCCAGTACTTC CASSESSGQETQYF
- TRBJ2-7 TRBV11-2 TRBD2 TGTGCCAGCAGCACCGCCGGGACTAGGGGCTACGAGCAGTACTTC CASSTAGTRGYEQYF
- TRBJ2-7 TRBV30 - TGTGCCTGGACCCCCCCCGGGAGCGAGCAGTACTTC CAWTPPGSEQYF
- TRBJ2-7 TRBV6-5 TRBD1 TGTGCCAGCAGTTACGATGGACAGGGAGGCTACGAGCAGTACTTC CASSYDGQGGYEQYF
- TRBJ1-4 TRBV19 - TGTGCCAGTAGTCCCCTTGGCGGGGGCTATGAACAACTGTTTTTT CASSPLGGGYEQLFF
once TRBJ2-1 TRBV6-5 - TGTGCCAGCAGTTACTCTCGGGTGTCTGAGCAGTTCTTC CASSYSRVSEQFF
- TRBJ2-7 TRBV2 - TGTGCCAGCAGTGAAATAGGTCAGGGGAGCTACGAGCAGTACTTC CASSEIGQGSYEQYF
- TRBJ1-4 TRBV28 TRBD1 TGTGCCAGCACCAGACAGGGCACTAATGAAAAACTGTTTTTT CASTRQGTNEKLFF
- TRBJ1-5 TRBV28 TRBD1 TGTGCCAGCAGTACAGGGGGTAGGCCCCAGCATTTT CASSTGGRPQHF
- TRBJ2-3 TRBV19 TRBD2 TGTGCCAGTAGTTCTTGGGGACTAGCGGCAGATACGCAGTATTTT CASSSWGLAADTQYF
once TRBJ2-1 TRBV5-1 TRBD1 TGCGCCAGCAGCGGCGGACAGGGCCGTTATGTTGAGCAGTTCTTC CASSGGQGRYVEQFF
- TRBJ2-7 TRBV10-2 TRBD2 TGCGCCAGCAGTGAACTAGCGGGTGGATACGAGCAGTACTTC CASSELAGGYEQYF
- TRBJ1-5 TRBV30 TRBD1 TGTGCCTGGAGTCTCACAGGGGCGAGCAATCAGCCCCAGCATTTT CAWSLTGASNQPQHF
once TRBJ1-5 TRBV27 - TGTGCCAGCAGTCCTGGACTCAAGGCCTTAAGCAATCAGCCCCAGCATTTT CASSPGLKALSNQPQHF
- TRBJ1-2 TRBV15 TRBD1 TGTGCCACCAGCAGGGACAGGTTGGGTTATGGCTACACCTTC CATSRDRLGYGYTF
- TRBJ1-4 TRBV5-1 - TGCGCCAGCAGCTTGGAGGGCAGGTTTAATGAAAAACTGTTTTTT CASSLEGRFNEKLFF
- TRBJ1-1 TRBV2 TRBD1 TGTGCCAGCAGACCAACAGGGGTGTCTGAAGCTTTCTTT CASRPTGVSEAFF
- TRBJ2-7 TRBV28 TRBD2 TGTGCCAGCAGTTTACCGGGACTAGCATTCTACGAGCAGTACTTC CASSLPGLAFYEQYF
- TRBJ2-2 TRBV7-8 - TGTGCCAGCAGCTTATCCGGAGGGGGTGCCGGGGAGCTGTTTTTT CASSLSGGGAGELFF
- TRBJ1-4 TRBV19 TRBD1 TGTGCCAGTAGAACAACAGGGGGCTTAACTAATGAAAAACTGTTTTTT CASRTTGGLTNEKLFF
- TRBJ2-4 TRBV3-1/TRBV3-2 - TGTGCCAGCAGCCAAGCAGGGTTTGGGGCCAAAAACATTCAGTACTTC CASSQAGFGAKNIQYF
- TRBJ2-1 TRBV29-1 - TGCAGCGTCTTTCTTGGGAGAGAACCAGAGCAGTTCTTC CSVFLGREPEQFF
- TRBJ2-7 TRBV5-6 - TGTGCCAGCAGCTTGGGGCTAGCGCCCACCTACGAGCAGTACTTC CASSLGLAPTYEQYF
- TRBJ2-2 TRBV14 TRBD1 TGTGCCAGCAGCCACCGACAGGGGCGAACCGGGGAGCTGTTTTTT CASSHRQGRTGELFF
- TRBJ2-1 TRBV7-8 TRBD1 TGTGCCAGCAGCTCAGGGCATGTTGACAGGGACTCCTACAATGAGCAGTTCTTC CASSSGHVDRDSYNEQFF
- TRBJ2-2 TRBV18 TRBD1 TGTGCCAGCTCCCGGACAGGGGCCGGGGAGCTGTTTTTT CASSRTGAGELFF
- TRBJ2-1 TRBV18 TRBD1 TGTGCCAGCTCAAGGGACAGGGGGAACAATGAGCAGTTCTTC CASSRDRGNNEQFF
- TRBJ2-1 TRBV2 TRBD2 TGTGCCAGCAGTGCTTCTAGCGGGAGGGCGGTTGAGCAGTTCTTC CASSASSGRAVEQFF
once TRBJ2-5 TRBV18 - TGTGCCAGCTCACCGGGGATCCAAGAGACCCAGTACTTC CASSPGIQETQYF